One sample yielded the 5 T cell receptor beta chains listed below, sequenced in a study of Graves' ophthalmopathy and Graves' hyperthyroidism. Amplification targeted the TCR beta CDR3 regions, with RNA transcripts as the source material. HTBI-primed RT-PCR formed the first round, and a multiplex PCR formed the second. TCRdb redid the calling of the multiplex PCR reads with MiXCR, one entry per CDR3 protein. Here the sample spans 300,000 to 400,000 distinct CDR3 sequences, roughly a sixth being singletons. The material sequenced was peripheral blood. All receptors derive from an adult man with Graves' ophthalmopathy.

This clonotype was counted only a few times. The chain is built from TRBV5-1 and TRBJ2-5; D gene uncertain. With 1 base removed from V and 2 bases from J, the gap between germline ends came to 15 bases. CDR3 size: 16 residues. Germline CDR1 SGHRS, CDR2 YFSETQ. The CDR3 DNA sequence: TGCGCCAGCAGCTTGTTCTCTGCTGGGAAACAAGAGACCCAGTACTTC. It encodes CASSLFSAGKQETQYF.

The sample holds many counts of this clonotype. The chain employs TRBV10-3 and TRBJ1-5; D ambiguous. The V gene's germline CDR1 is ENHRY and CDR2 SYGVKD. V lost 3 bases, J lost 4 bases, and 4 bases lay in between. CDR3 length: 12 amino acids. CDR3 bases: TGTGCCATCAGTGACCTTAATCAGCCCCAGCATTTT. Translated: CAISDLNQPQHF.

This clonotype was detected many times. This chain links TRBV19 with TRBJ1-2; 11 bases are shared with TRBD1. Germline assignment: CDR1 LNHDA and CDR2 SQIVND (reference sequence). With 4 bases clipped from V and 6 bases from J, the junction kept 10 bases outside the gene matches. The CDR3 spans 16 residues. Here the CDR3 DNA reads TGTGCCAGTAGTACACTCGGACAGGGGGCGTCCGATGGCTACACCTTC. This gives the protein CASSTLGQGASDGYTF.

CDR3 sequence reads: CASSIVGLQNVLTF. The CDR3 nucleotides read TGTGCCAGTAGTATAGTGGGGCTTCAGAACGTCCTGACTTTC. The V call is TRBV19, the J call TRBJ2-6, with a weak D call TRBD1 (5 bases). The germline gives CDR1 LNHDA, CDR2 SQIVND (reference sequence). Trimming stripped 1 base from V and 10 bases from J, with 11 bases between. This CDR3 is 14 amino acids long.

Concerning this clonotype itself: Germline and junction disagree at one end, which may indicate a read error. This chain links TRBV20-1 with TRBJ2-5; the match to TRBD2 covers 9 bases. The length of the CDR3 is 14 residues. Germline lookup yields CDR1 DFQATT and CDR2 SNEGSKA (reference sequence). The CDR3 DNA reads TGCAGTGCTAGTGAGGGACTAGCAACGGAGACTCAGTACTTC. Residues: CSASEGLATETQYF.